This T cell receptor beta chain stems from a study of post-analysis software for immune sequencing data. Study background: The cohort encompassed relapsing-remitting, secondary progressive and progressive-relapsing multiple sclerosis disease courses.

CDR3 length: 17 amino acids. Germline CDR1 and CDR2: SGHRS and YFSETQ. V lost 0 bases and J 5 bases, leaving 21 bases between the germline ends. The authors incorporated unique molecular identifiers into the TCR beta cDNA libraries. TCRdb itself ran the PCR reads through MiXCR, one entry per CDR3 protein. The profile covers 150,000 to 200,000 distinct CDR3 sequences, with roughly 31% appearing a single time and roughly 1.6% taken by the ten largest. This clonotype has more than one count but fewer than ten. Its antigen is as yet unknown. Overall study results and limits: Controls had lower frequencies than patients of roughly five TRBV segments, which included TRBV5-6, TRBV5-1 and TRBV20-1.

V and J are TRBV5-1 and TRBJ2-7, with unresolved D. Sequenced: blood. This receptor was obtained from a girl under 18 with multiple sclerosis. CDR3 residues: CASSLALTYPEHDEQYF. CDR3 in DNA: TGCGCCAGCAGCTTGGCCCTCACCTACCCGGAGCACGACGAGCAGTACTTC.